The 21 T cell receptor beta chains listed next were all sequenced from one sample in a study of blood T cell dynamics during melanoma immunotherapy. Time point reported: week 3, after first cycle of checkpoint inhibitor. Profiled with immunoSEQ multiplex PCR; TCRdb holds only in-frame clones, not every one. The sample has around 10,000 clones, 75% to 85% seen once. Sample: blood, taken from a patient treated with checkpoint blockade. All receptors derive from a human donor with melanoma.

V and J are TRBV4-3 and TRBJ2-7; D is unresolved. Germline CDR1 is LGHNA and CDR2 is YSLEER. This CDR3 has 13 amino acids. The V end was cut by 0 bases, the J end by 4 bases, with 7 bases between. The CDR3 spells CASSQDRGYEQYV. CDR3 in DNA: TGCGCCAGCAGCCAAGACCGAGGTTACGAGCAGTACGTC.

CDR3 DNA: TGTGCCAGCAGCTTACCCGGGACAGGTATCGGGGAGCAGTACTTC. It yields the protein CASSLPGTGIGEQYF. V usage is TRBV28 and J usage is TRBJ2-7; 8 bases agree with TRBD1. V trimming: 6 bases; J trimming: 7 bases; junction bases outside the gene matches: 14. The CDR3 runs to 15 residues. CDR1 is MDHEN and CDR2 is SYDVKM in the germline V gene.

The V and J genes are TRBV6-1 and TRBJ2-5; TRBD2 might be the D (5 bases). CDR1 is MNHNS, CDR2 SASEGT, per germline. CDR3 length equals 12 residues. V lost 6 bases and J lost 4, with 9 bases in between. The CDR3 spells CASRRTGETQYF. The CDR3 coding sequence is TGTGCCAGCAGACGGACTGGAGAGACCCAGTACTTC.

This sequence joins TRBV10-2 and TRBJ2-2; 10 positions match TRBD2. Germline V gene lookup returns CDR1 WSHSY and CDR2 SAAADI. The CDR3 covers 15 residues. Trimming took 5 bases from V and 4 from J; bases not matched to a gene: 4. Here the CDR3 DNA reads TGCGCCAGCAGTTATAGCGGGAGGAGCACCGGGGAGCTGTTTTTT. Protein: CASSYSGRSTGELFF.

The chain employs TRBV7-3 and TRBJ2-2; D unresolved. The V end lost 3 bases, the J end lost 0 bases, and 8 bases lay between the germline ends. The germline V gene has CDR1 SGHTA and CDR2 FQGTGA. The length of the CDR3 is 15 residues. CDR3 loop: CASSFGPSNTGELFF. The CDR3 DNA follows: TGTGCCAGCAGCTTCGGACCCTCGAACACCGGGGAGCTGTTTTTT.

The J gene is TRBJ1-1, the V gene TRBV30; tentatively, D is TRBD1 (6 bases). V was clipped by 8 bases and J by 6 bases, with 19 bases between them. Per germline, CDR1 GTSNPN and CDR2 SVGIG (reference sequence). CDR3 length: 13 amino acids. CDR3 sequence reads: CARQVRTSSEAFF. The CDR3, as DNA: TGTGCCCGACAGGTACGGACTTCTTCTGAAGCTTTCTTT.

DNA for the CDR3: TGCGCCAGCAGCTCGAAGGCGGATGGGGCCAACGTCCTGACTTTC. This codes for CASSSKADGANVLTF. The genes are TRBV5-1 and TRBJ2-6; no reliable D call. The germline V gene has CDR1 SGHRS and CDR2 YFSETQ. Trimming shortened V by 3 bases and J by 3 bases, and 10 bases separated the two germline ends. The CDR3 sequence is 15 residues long.

This clone was counted between two and nine times. This rearrangement joins TRBV6-1 to TRBJ2-7; tentative D call: TRBD2 (7 bases). V was pared by 6 bases and J by 6 bases, with 18 bases between. CDR3 size: 14 residues. The germline V gene encodes CDR1 MNHNS and CDR2 SASEGT. The CDR3 region has the DNA TGTGCCAGCAGGGAATATCTAGGGGGGGGCGAGCAGTACGTC. Its protein product is CASREYLGGGEQYV.

The chain carries TRBV6-5 and TRBJ2-7, with 9 positions matching TRBD2. Germline CDR1 is MNHEY and CDR2 is SVGAGI. The CDR3 totals 14 residues. V gave up 6 bases and J gave up 2 bases; unmatched junction bases: 5. This CDR3 reads CASRTTSGAYEQYF. CDR3 in DNA: TGTGCCAGCAGAACGACTAGCGGAGCCTACGAGCAGTACTTC.

The chain links TRBV7-9 to TRBJ2-1; maybe TRBD2 (5 bases). V lost 0 bases and J 3 bases, leaving 9 bases between the germline ends. Looked up from germline, CDR1 is SEHNR and CDR2 is FQNEAQ (reference sequence). CDR3 length: 15 amino acids. Here the CDR3 reads CASSLAFGDYNEQFF. The CDR3 DNA reads as TGTGCCAGCAGCTTAGCGTTCGGGGACTACAATGAGCAGTTCTTC.

V is TRBV7-3 and J is TRBJ2-5; either TRBD1 or TRBD2 may supply D (6 bases each). CDR1 is SGHTA, CDR2 FQGTGA, per germline. The CDR3 contains 15 residues. V lost 3 bases to trimming and J lost 0 bases, with 11 bases between them. For the CDR3, the DNA is TGTGCCAGCAGCTTGGGGGCGGGGTACCAAGAGACCCAGTACTTC. Its protein is CASSLGAGYQETQYF.

The CDR3 here is CASSSPASLGTEAFF. The CDR3, as DNA: TGTGCCAGCAGTTCCCCCGCCAGTTTGGGCACTGAAGCTTTCTTT. The chain combines TRBV6-9 with TRBJ1-1; D not resolved. CDR1 MNHGY and CDR2 SVAAGI come from the germline V gene. The CDR3 consists of 15 residues. Trimming pared 4 bases from V and 4 bases from J, leaving 16 bases between.

The chain joins TRBV28 to TRBJ2-5; the match to TRBD2 covers 15 bases. The CDR3 contains 17 residues. Looked up from germline, CDR1 is MDHEN and CDR2 is SYDVKM. V was pared by 5 bases and J by 5 bases, with 9 bases of the junction left unmatched. CDR3 sequence reads: CASSLGLAGGPRETQYF. The CDR3 DNA reads TGTGCCAGCAGTCTAGGACTAGCGGGGGGGCCCAGGGAGACCCAGTACTTC. Using reference TRBV28 and TRBJ2-5 for the parts outside the CDR3, the full variable domain is DVKVTQSSRYLVKRTGEKVFLECVQDMDHENMFWYRQDPGLGLRLIYFSYDVKMKEKGDIPEGYSVSREKKERFSLILESASTNQTSMYLCASSLGLAGGPRETQYFGPGTRLLVL.

The genes are TRBV28 and TRBJ2-3; a possible D gene is TRBD1 (6 bases). This CDR3 has 13 residues. Trimming cost V 7 bases and J 0 bases, with 8 bases left between them. Germline CDR1 is MDHEN and CDR2 is SYDVKM. CDR3: CASKGHSTDTQYF. The CDR3 DNA sequence: TGTGCCAGCAAGGGACATAGCACAGATACGCAGTATTTT.

The CDR3 region is CASSEDGFLGTDTQYF. CDR3 coding DNA: TGCGCCAGCAGTGAGGACGGATTTCTGGGCACAGATACGCAGTATTTT. The chain links TRBV10-1 to TRBJ2-3; D ambiguous. Germline lookup yields CDR1 WNHNN and CDR2 SYGVQD (reference sequence). The CDR3 is made up of 16 amino acids. Trimming removed 2 bases at V and 1 base at J, with 13 bases between.

The CDR3 sequence is CASSYGLVGDKTYEQYF. CDR3 coding DNA: TGTGCCAGCAGTTACGGACTAGTCGGGGACAAAACCTACGAGCAGTACTTC. The V gene is TRBV6-4, the J gene TRBJ2-7; D may be TRBD2 (7 bases). Trimming removed 5 bases at V and 2 bases at J, with 22 bases between. The CDR3 loop spans 17 amino acids. Germline CDR1 reads MRHNA; CDR2 reads SNTAGT.

The chain links TRBV28 to TRBJ2-1, with 14 bases that match TRBD2. Germline CDR1 reads MDHEN; CDR2 reads SYDVKM. V trimming: 3 bases; J trimming: 6 bases; junction bases outside the gene matches: 1. The CDR3 sequence is 15 residues long. The CDR3 region is CASSLGLAGANEQFF. The CDR3 DNA reads as TGTGCCAGCAGTTTGGGACTAGCGGGAGCCAATGAGCAGTTCTTC.

J is TRBJ1-4 and V is TRBV6-5; 7 nucleotides line up with TRBD1. Losses at the gene ends were 2 bases for V and 7 bases for J; bases not matched to a gene: 4. The CDR3 sequence is 14 residues long. The germline CDR1 and CDR2 sequences are MNHEY and SVGAGI. CDR3 in amino acids: CASSYREGAEKLFF. The DNA of the CDR3 is TGTGCCAGCAGTTACCGCGAGGGGGCTGAAAAACTGTTTTTT.

This rearrangement joins TRBV2 to TRBJ1-6; a weak D match, TRBD1 (6 bases). CDR1 SNHLY and CDR2 FYNNEI come from the germline V gene. This CDR3 is 17 amino acids long. Trimming pared 1 base from V and 7 bases from J, leaving 17 bases between. The CDR3 protein is CASSEVNRVILNSPLHF. As DNA, the CDR3 is TGTGCCAGCAGTGAAGTCAACAGGGTAATACTAAATTCACCCCTCCACTTT.

The chain uses TRBV27 and TRBJ1-1; D is unclear. Per germline, CDR1 MNHEY and CDR2 SMNVEV (reference sequence). There are 15 residues in the CDR3. Trimming shortened V by 0 bases and J by 1 base, and 9 bases separated the two germline ends. The chain's CDR3 is CASSLSRGWNTEAFF. The CDR3, as DNA: TGTGCCAGCAGTTTATCCCGGGGATGGAACACTGAAGCTTTCTTT.

This chain connects TRBV2 to TRBJ2-7; 11 nucleotides agree with TRBD2. Trimming took 11 bases from V and 4 from J; bases not matched to a gene: 10. The CDR3 sequence is 14 residues long. Per the germline V gene, CDR1 is SNHLY and CDR2 is FYNNEI. CDR3 in amino acids: CAGSRLAGGYEQYF. The CDR3 nucleotides read TGTGCCGGGTCACGATTAGCGGGAGGGTACGAGCAGTACTTC.